This TCR beta chain was documented in a study of response to subunit inactivated influenza vaccine. Germline values: CDR1 MNHNS, CDR2 SASEGT. The CDR3 loop spans 12 amino acids. From the RT-PCR reads, TCRdb called clonotypes with MiXCR, one entry per CDR3 protein. Among hundreds of thousands of distinct CDR3 sequences listed, 15% to 19% were seen once. This clonotype occurred a few times. Its antigen remains unidentified. An end of the junction differs from the germline gene, which may be a read error. Study-level results: The authors offered the suggestion that each seasonal influenza vaccination recruits few new T cells.

The specimen was PBMCs from blood, collected about 13 days after vaccination. The chain carries TRBV6-1 and TRBJ1-2; the D gene is possibly TRBD1 (6 bases). The sequence came from a man over 45 who received an inactivated influenza vaccine. CDR3 nucleotides: TGTGCCAGCAGAGAAGGGGGGCATGGCTACACCTTC. Translation gives CASREGGHGYTF.